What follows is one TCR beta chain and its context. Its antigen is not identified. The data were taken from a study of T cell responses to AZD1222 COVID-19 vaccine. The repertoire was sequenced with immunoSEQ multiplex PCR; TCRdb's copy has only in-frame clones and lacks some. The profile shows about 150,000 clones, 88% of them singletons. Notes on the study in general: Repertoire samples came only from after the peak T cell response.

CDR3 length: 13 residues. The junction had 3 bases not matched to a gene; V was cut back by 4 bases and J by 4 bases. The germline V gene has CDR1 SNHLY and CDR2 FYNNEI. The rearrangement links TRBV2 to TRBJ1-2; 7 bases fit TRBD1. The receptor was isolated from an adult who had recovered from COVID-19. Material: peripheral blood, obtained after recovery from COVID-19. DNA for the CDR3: TGTGCCAGCAGTGTTGGGACAGTCTATGGCTACACCTTC. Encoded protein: CASSVGTVYGYTF.